This is a list of T cell receptor beta chains from one sample in a study of blood T cell repertoires in COVID-19. TCRdb's table, derived via immunoSEQ multiplex PCR, lists solely in-frame clones and lacks some. This table has approximately 220,000 clones, about 86% appearing once. The sequenced material came from PBMCs or T cells enriched from blood (not recorded which). Receptors were obtained from a woman between 40 and 50 years old with acute COVID-19. Each CDR3 is given with its conserved first and last residue. The order of the fields is J gene, D gene, clone size, V gene, CDR3 length, CDR3 DNA, CDR3 protein. D genes are given only for firm matches. Size is omitted from some rows. Given values are once, few, many or a class for expanded clones.

j_gene: TRBJ1-1; d_gene: NA; abundance: NA; v_gene: TRBV30; len: 12; CDR3nt: TGTGCCCACACGGGTTCCCTAACTGAAGCTTTCTTT; CDR3aa: CAHTGSLTEAFF
j_gene: TRBJ1-2; d_gene: NA; abundance: NA; v_gene: TRBV14; len: 12; CDR3nt: TGTGCCAGCAGCCCCCAGGCCCAGAGCTACACCTTC; CDR3aa: CASSPQAQSYTF
j_gene: TRBJ1-4; d_gene: NA; abundance: NA; v_gene: TRBV15; len: 15; CDR3nt: TGTGCCACCAGCGCCCGCGGGGAAACTAATGAAAAACTGTTTTTT; CDR3aa: CATSARGETNEKLFF
j_gene: TRBJ1-4; d_gene: NA; abundance: NA; v_gene: TRBV7-8; len: 14; CDR3nt: TGTGCCAGCAGCCCGACGACAGTAAATGAAAAACTGTTTTTT; CDR3aa: CASSPTTVNEKLFF
j_gene: TRBJ1-5; d_gene: TRBD1; abundance: NA; v_gene: TRBV7-9; len: 14; CDR3nt: TGTGCCAGCGCTAGGACAGGGATCAATCAGCCCCAGCATTTT; CDR3aa: CASARTGINQPQHF
j_gene: TRBJ2-7; d_gene: TRBD1; abundance: NA; v_gene: TRBV27; len: 14; CDR3nt: TGTGCCAGCAGTTTACGGGACAGGGGGGACGAGCAGTACTTC; CDR3aa: CASSLRDRGDEQYF
j_gene: TRBJ2-5; d_gene: TRBD1; abundance: NA; v_gene: TRBV18; len: 16; CDR3nt: TGTGCCAGCTCACCAAACGGACAGGGCGGGCAAGAGACCCAGTACTTC; CDR3aa: CASSPNGQGGQETQYF
j_gene: TRBJ1-1; d_gene: NA; abundance: NA; v_gene: TRBV28; len: 14; CDR3nt: TGTGCCAGCAGTATAGGGGGAAGGGGCACTGAAGCTTTCTTT; CDR3aa: CASSIGGRGTEAFF
j_gene: TRBJ2-2; d_gene: TRBD1; abundance: NA; v_gene: TRBV19; len: 15; CDR3nt: TGTGCCAGTCCCATAGGGACAGGGAACACCGGGGAGCTGTTTTTT; CDR3aa: CASPIGTGNTGELFF
j_gene: TRBJ1-1; d_gene: NA; abundance: NA; v_gene: TRBV13; len: 16; CDR3nt: TGTGCCAGCAGCTTATATAATTCGGGGGGGTACACTGAAGCTTTCTTT; CDR3aa: CASSLYNSGGYTEAFF
j_gene: TRBJ2-1; d_gene: NA; abundance: NA; v_gene: TRBV21-1; len: 14; CDR3nt: TGTGCCAGCAGCAAAGGACTAGCGGGAAGTGAGCAGTTCTTC; CDR3aa: CASSKGLAGSEQFF
j_gene: TRBJ1-4; d_gene: TRBD1; abundance: NA; v_gene: TRBV28; len: 18; CDR3nt: TGTGCCAGCAGTTTTATCGGGACAGGGGGCTCGGCTAATGAAAAACTGTTTTTT; CDR3aa: CASSFIGTGGSANEKLFF
j_gene: TRBJ1-1; d_gene: NA; abundance: NA; v_gene: TRBV6-5; len: 16; CDR3nt: TGTGCCAGCAGTTGGGGGGACGCTCGGGTGAACACTGAAGCTTTCTTT; CDR3aa: CASSWGDARVNTEAFF
j_gene: TRBJ2-7; d_gene: TRBD2; abundance: NA; v_gene: TRBV29-1; len: 14; CDR3nt: TGCAGCGTACAAACTAGCGGGAGTTCCTACGAGCAGTACTTC; CDR3aa: CSVQTSGSSYEQYF
j_gene: TRBJ1-2; d_gene: TRBD1; abundance: NA; v_gene: TRBV5-1; len: 15; CDR3nt: TGCGCCAGCAGCTTGGCAGGACAGGACAACTATGGCTACACCTTC; CDR3aa: CASSLAGQDNYGYTF
j_gene: TRBJ1-5; d_gene: NA; abundance: NA; v_gene: TRBV5-5; len: 16; CDR3nt: TGTGCCAGCAGCTTGTATAGTACGGGTAGCAATCAGCCCCAGCATTTT; CDR3aa: CASSLYSTGSNQPQHF
j_gene: TRBJ1-5; d_gene: NA; abundance: NA; v_gene: TRBV11-2; len: 14; CDR3nt: TGTGCCAGCAGCTTAGAGGCAGGAAATCAGCCCCAGCATTTT; CDR3aa: CASSLEAGNQPQHF
j_gene: TRBJ2-2; d_gene: TRBD1; abundance: NA; v_gene: TRBV6-2/TRBV6-3; len: 15; CDR3nt: TGTGCCAGCAGTTACGGGACAGCGAACACCGGGGAGCTGTTTTTT; CDR3aa: CASSYGTANTGELFF
j_gene: TRBJ2-7; d_gene: TRBD1; abundance: NA; v_gene: TRBV30; len: 14; CDR3nt: TGTGCCTGGAGTCAGGGACAGGGGTCCTACGAGCAGTACTTC; CDR3aa: CAWSQGQGSYEQYF
j_gene: TRBJ1-6; d_gene: TRBD1; abundance: NA; v_gene: TRBV18; len: 14; CDR3nt: TGTGCCAGCTCACCAGGGGACAGGGTCTCACCCCTCCACTTT; CDR3aa: CASSPGDRVSPLHF
j_gene: TRBJ2-1; d_gene: TRBD2; abundance: NA; v_gene: TRBV7-2; len: 15; CDR3nt: TGTGCCAGCAGCTTTCTCGGGAGGGCCGTAAATGAGCAGTTCTTC; CDR3aa: CASSFLGRAVNEQFF
j_gene: TRBJ2-7; d_gene: NA; abundance: NA; v_gene: TRBV27; len: 13; CDR3nt: TGTGCCAGCAGTCTCATACAGGGTTACGAGCAGTACTTC; CDR3aa: CASSLIQGYEQYF
j_gene: TRBJ2-7; d_gene: NA; abundance: few; v_gene: TRBV2; len: 13; CDR3nt: TGTGCCAGCAGGGGCGAAAGCTCCTACGAGCAGTACTTC; CDR3aa: CASRGESSYEQYF
j_gene: TRBJ2-2; d_gene: NA; abundance: NA; v_gene: TRBV5-4; len: 15; CDR3nt: TGTGCCAGCTCACCTGGAACAGAACGCACCGGGGAGCTGTTTTTT; CDR3aa: CASSPGTERTGELFF
j_gene: TRBJ1-2; d_gene: TRBD1; abundance: NA; v_gene: TRBV5-1; len: 14; CDR3nt: TGCGCCAGCAGCGATAATCAGGGGGCTCGAGGCTACACCTTC; CDR3aa: CASSDNQGARGYTF
j_gene: TRBJ2-7; d_gene: NA; abundance: NA; v_gene: TRBV27; len: 13; CDR3nt: TGTGCCAGCAGTTTCACAGTATCCTACGAGCAGTACTTC; CDR3aa: CASSFTVSYEQYF
j_gene: TRBJ2-2; d_gene: NA; abundance: NA; v_gene: TRBV6-5; len: 14; CDR3nt: TGTGCCAGCAGTTACCAGGGAGGTGCCGGGGAGCTGTTTTTT; CDR3aa: CASSYQGGAGELFF
j_gene: TRBJ2-5; d_gene: NA; abundance: NA; v_gene: TRBV19; len: 14; CDR3nt: TGTGCCAGTAGGGCCGCGGGGTACCAAGAGACCCAGTACTTC; CDR3aa: CASRAAGYQETQYF
j_gene: TRBJ2-7; d_gene: TRBD1; abundance: NA; v_gene: TRBV5-1; len: 14; CDR3nt: TGCGCCAGCAGCTTGGGACAGGGTTGGGACGAGCAGTACTTC; CDR3aa: CASSLGQGWDEQYF
j_gene: TRBJ2-3; d_gene: NA; abundance: NA; v_gene: TRBV18; len: 16; CDR3nt: TGTGCCAGCTCACGACAGGAGCTTAAACTCACAGATACGCAGTATTTT; CDR3aa: CASSRQELKLTDTQYF
j_gene: TRBJ2-1; d_gene: TRBD1; abundance: NA; v_gene: TRBV19; len: 14; CDR3nt: TGTGCCAGTAGCCTAGACAGGGACTACAATGAGCAGTTCTTC; CDR3aa: CASSLDRDYNEQFF
j_gene: TRBJ1-5; d_gene: NA; abundance: NA; v_gene: TRBV28; len: 13; CDR3nt: TGTGCCAGCAGTTTGCAGGGTTTTCAGCCCCAGCATTTT; CDR3aa: CASSLQGFQPQHF
j_gene: TRBJ1-6; d_gene: NA; abundance: NA; v_gene: TRBV7-9; len: 15; CDR3nt: TGTGCCAGCAGCTTTTCGGGGGACCTTAATTCACCCCTCCACTTT; CDR3aa: CASSFSGDLNSPLHF
j_gene: TRBJ1-3; d_gene: NA; abundance: NA; v_gene: TRBV4-1; len: 14; CDR3nt: TGCGCCAGCAGCCCAGGGTTCTCTGGAAACACCATATATTTT; CDR3aa: CASSPGFSGNTIYF
j_gene: TRBJ1-5; d_gene: NA; abundance: NA; v_gene: TRBV6-5; len: 14; CDR3nt: TGTGCCAGCAACCCATCGAGCCGCAATCAGCCCCAGCATTTT; CDR3aa: CASNPSSRNQPQHF
j_gene: TRBJ2-5; d_gene: TRBD1; abundance: few; v_gene: TRBV7-3; len: 13; CDR3nt: TGTGCCAGCAGCTTTACAGGGGGAGAGACCCAGTACTTC; CDR3aa: CASSFTGGETQYF
j_gene: TRBJ1-2; d_gene: NA; abundance: NA; v_gene: TRBV30; len: 14; CDR3nt: TGTGCCTGGAGTGAGATGAGCGGACGCTATGGCTACACCTTC; CDR3aa: CAWSEMSGRYGYTF
j_gene: TRBJ1-2; d_gene: TRBD1; abundance: NA; v_gene: TRBV7-9; len: 13; CDR3nt: TGTGCCAGCAGCTTACCTTCAGGGGGTGGCTACACCTTC; CDR3aa: CASSLPSGGGYTF
j_gene: TRBJ2-3; d_gene: NA; abundance: once; v_gene: TRBV7-9; len: 15; CDR3nt: TGTGCCAGCAGCTTAGCGGCAGGGATAACAGATACGCAGTATTTT; CDR3aa: CASSLAAGITDTQYF
j_gene: TRBJ1-6; d_gene: TRBD1; abundance: few; v_gene: TRBV6-1; len: 15; CDR3nt: TGTGCCAGCAGTGAAAGGACAGGGAGTAATTCACCCCTCCACTTT; CDR3aa: CASSERTGSNSPLHF
j_gene: TRBJ2-3; d_gene: TRBD1; abundance: NA; v_gene: TRBV7-2; len: 14; CDR3nt: TGTGCCAGCAGCTTCAGGGGGAGCACAGATACGCAGTATTTT; CDR3aa: CASSFRGSTDTQYF
j_gene: TRBJ2-6; d_gene: NA; abundance: once; v_gene: TRBV5-5; len: 15; CDR3nt: TGTGCCAGCAGCTACAGGTTCTCTGGGGCCAACGTCCTGACTTTC; CDR3aa: CASSYRFSGANVLTF
j_gene: TRBJ1-1; d_gene: NA; abundance: NA; v_gene: TRBV14; len: 16; CDR3nt: TGTGCCAGCAGCCACGCCGTGACACATGCGAACACTGAAGCTTTCTTT; CDR3aa: CASSHAVTHANTEAFF
j_gene: TRBJ1-2; d_gene: NA; abundance: NA; v_gene: TRBV2; len: 15; CDR3nt: TGTGCCAATTCGGGATCCGGGGAGACCAACTATGGCTACACCTTC; CDR3aa: CANSGSGETNYGYTF
j_gene: TRBJ1-6; d_gene: TRBD1; abundance: NA; v_gene: TRBV28; len: 15; CDR3nt: TGTGCCAGCAGTCCAGGTGGGACAGGGATTTCACCCCTCCACTTT; CDR3aa: CASSPGGTGISPLHF